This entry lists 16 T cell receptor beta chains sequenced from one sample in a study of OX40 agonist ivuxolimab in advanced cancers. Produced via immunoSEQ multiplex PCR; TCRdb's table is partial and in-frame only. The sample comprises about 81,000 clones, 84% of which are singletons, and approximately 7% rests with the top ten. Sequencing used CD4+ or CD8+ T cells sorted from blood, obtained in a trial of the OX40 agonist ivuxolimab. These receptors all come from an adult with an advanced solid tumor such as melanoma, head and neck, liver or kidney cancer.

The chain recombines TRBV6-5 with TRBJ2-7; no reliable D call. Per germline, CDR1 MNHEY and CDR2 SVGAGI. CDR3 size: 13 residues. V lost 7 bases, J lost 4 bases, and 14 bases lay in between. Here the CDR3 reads CASKRPQGYEQYF. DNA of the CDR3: TGTGCCAGCAAGCGACCGCAAGGGTACGAGCAGTACTTC.

The CDR3 nucleotides are TGTGCCAGCAGCCCCTCCTCTGGAGCCTATGGCTACACCTTC. Translated: CASSPSSGAYGYTF. This rearrangement joins TRBV7-8 to TRBJ1-2; the D is unclear. V dropped 5 bases and J dropped 4 bases, with 14 bases sitting between them. The CDR3 is 14 residues long. Per the germline V gene, CDR1 is SGHVS and CDR2 is FQNEAQ.

This CDR3 reads CASKGGSNQPQHF. CDR3 nucleotide sequence: TGTGCCAGCAAAGGCGGGAGCAATCAGCCCCAGCATTTT. The gene calls are TRBV5-5 and TRBJ1-5; D is ambiguous. The V end lost 6 bases, the J end lost 1 base, and 8 bases lay between the germline ends. The CDR3 consists of 13 residues. Germline V gives CDR1 SGHKS, CDR2 YYEKEE (reference sequence).

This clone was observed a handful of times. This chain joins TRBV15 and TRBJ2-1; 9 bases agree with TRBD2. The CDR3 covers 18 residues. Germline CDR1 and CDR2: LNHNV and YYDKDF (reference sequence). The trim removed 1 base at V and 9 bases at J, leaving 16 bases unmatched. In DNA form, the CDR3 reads TGTGCCACCAGCAGAGTGAGTGGCTCGGCTAGCGGGGCGGGTGAGCAGTTCTTC. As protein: CATSRVSGSASGAGEQFF.

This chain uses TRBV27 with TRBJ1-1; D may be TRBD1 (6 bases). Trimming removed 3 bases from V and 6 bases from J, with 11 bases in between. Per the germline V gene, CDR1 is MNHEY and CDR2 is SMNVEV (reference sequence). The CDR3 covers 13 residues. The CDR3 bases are TGTGCCAGCAGTTTGGGGGGCGCGGCTGAAGCTTTCTTT. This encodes CASSLGGAAEAFF.

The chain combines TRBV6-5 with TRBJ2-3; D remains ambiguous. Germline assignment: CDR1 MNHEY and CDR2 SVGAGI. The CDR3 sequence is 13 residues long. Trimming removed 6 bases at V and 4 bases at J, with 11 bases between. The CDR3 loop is CASSPFAADTQYF. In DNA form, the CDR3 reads TGTGCCAGCAGCCCCTTTGCCGCAGATACGCAGTATTTT.

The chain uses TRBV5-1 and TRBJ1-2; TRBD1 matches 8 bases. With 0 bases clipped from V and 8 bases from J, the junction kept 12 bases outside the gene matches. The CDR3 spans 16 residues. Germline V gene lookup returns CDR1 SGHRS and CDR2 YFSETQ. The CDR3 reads CASSLDWTGSLGGYTF. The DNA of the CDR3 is TGCGCCAGCAGCTTGGACTGGACAGGGTCGCTGGGAGGCTACACCTTC.

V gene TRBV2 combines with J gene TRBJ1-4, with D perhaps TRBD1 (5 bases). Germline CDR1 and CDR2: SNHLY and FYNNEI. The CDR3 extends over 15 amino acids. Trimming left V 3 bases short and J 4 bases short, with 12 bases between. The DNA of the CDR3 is TGTGCCAGCAGTGAGGCTAGGGGTTATAATGAAAAACTGTTTTTT. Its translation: CASSEARGYNEKLFF.

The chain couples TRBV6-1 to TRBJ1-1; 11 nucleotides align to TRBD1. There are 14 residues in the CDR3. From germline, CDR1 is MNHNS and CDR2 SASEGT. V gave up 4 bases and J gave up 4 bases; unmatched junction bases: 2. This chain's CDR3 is CASSGGTGGTEAFF. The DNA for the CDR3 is TGTGCCAGCAGTGGAGGGACAGGGGGCACTGAAGCTTTCTTT.

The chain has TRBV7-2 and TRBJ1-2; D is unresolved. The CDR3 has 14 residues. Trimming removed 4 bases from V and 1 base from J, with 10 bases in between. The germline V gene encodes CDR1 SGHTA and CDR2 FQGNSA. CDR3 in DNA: TGTGCCAGCAGCTCGAGGACGGATAACTATGGCTACACCTTC. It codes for CASSSRTDNYGYTF.

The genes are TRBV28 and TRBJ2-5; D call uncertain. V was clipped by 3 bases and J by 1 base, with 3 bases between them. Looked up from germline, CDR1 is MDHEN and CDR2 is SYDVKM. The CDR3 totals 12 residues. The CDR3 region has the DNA TGTGCCAGCAGTTTGTTCCAAGAGACCCAGTACTTC. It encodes CASSLFQETQYF. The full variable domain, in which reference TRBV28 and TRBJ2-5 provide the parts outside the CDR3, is DVKVTQSSRYLVKRTGEKVFLECVQDMDHENMFWYRQDPGLGLRLIYFSYDVKMKEKGDIPEGYSVSREKKERFSLILESASTNQTSMYLCASSLFQETQYFGPGTRLLVL.

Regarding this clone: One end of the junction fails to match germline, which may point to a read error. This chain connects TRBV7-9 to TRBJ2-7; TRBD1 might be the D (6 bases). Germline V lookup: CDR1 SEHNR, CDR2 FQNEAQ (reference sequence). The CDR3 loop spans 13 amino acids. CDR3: CAGRPGQYYEQYF. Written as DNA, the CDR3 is TGTGCCGGCAGACCCGGACAGTACTACGAGCAGTACTTC.

DNA for the CDR3: TGTGCCAGCAGCTTGAAGGGCACAGATACGCAGTATTTT. It codes for CASSLKGTDTQYF. The chain recombines TRBV5-6 with TRBJ2-3; no firm D call. The CDR3 is 13 residues long. V was shortened by 1 base and J by 1 base, with 4 bases between the two germline ends. Germline lookup yields CDR1 SGHDT and CDR2 YYEEEE.

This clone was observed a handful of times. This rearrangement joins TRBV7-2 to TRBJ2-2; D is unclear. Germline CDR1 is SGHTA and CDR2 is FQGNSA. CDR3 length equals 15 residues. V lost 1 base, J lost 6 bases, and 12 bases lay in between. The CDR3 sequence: CASSLDPGSPGELFF. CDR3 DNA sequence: TGTGCCAGCAGCTTAGACCCCGGCAGCCCCGGGGAGCTGTTTTTT.

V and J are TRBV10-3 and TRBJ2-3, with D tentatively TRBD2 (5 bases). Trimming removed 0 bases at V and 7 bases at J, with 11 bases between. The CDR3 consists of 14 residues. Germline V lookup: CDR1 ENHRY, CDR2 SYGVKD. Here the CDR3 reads CAISESGERYTQYF. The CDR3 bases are TGTGCCATCAGTGAGTCCGGGGAGCGTTATACGCAGTATTTT.

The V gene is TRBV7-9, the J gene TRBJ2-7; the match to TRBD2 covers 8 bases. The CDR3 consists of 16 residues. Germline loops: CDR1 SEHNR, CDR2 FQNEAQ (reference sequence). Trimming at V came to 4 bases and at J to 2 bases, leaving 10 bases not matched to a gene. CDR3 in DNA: TGTGCCAGCAGCTCCCCGGGGAGCGGGAGACCCTACGAGCAGTACTTC. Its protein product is CASSSPGSGRPYEQYF.